Listed below are T cell receptor beta chains from one sample, sequenced in a study of PD-1 blockade in classical Hodgkin lymphoma. TCRdb keeps only in-frame clones here, not all; method: immunoSEQ multiplex PCR. The table lists some 93,000 clones, roughly 78% of them singletons. Sample: peripheral blood mononuclear cells (PBMCs), taken before the fourth cycle of nivolumab. The receptors here all came from a human donor with classical Hodgkin lymphoma. CDR3s include the opening cysteine and the closing phenylalanine or tryptophan. A D gene is named only where the DNA matches it firmly. Clone size is shown for a subset of rows, as once, few, many or a class of expanded clone.

>.|TRBV25-1|TRBJ2-1|TRBD2
CASSAWTSGGDLYNEQFF
TGTGCCAGCAGTGCTTGGACTAGCGGGGGCGACCTTTACAATGAGCAGTTCTTC
>.|TRBV28|TRBJ2-3|.
CASSKGTGSTDTQYF
TGTGCCAGCAGTAAAGGGACCGGGAGCACAGATACGCAGTATTTT
>.|TRBV7-9|TRBJ2-3|TRBD1
CASSSSGTGDTQYF
TGTGCCAGCAGCTCGTCCGGGACAGGGGATACGCAGTATTTT
>.|TRBV9|TRBJ2-1|TRBD2
CASSALAGDNNEQFF
TGTGCCAGCAGCGCACTAGCGGGAGATAACAATGAGCAGTTCTTC
>.|TRBV5-1|TRBJ1-4|TRBD1
CASSLVGGFNEKLFF
TGCGCCAGCAGCTTAGTAGGGGGCTTTAATGAAAAACTGTTTTTT
>.|TRBV7-2|TRBJ2-7|TRBD2
CASSLGLAVSYEQYF
TGTGCCAGCAGCTTAGGGCTAGCGGTGTCATACGAGCAGTACTTC
>.|TRBV27|TRBJ2-7|.
CASSLSSGPYEQYF
TGTGCCAGCAGTTTATCGTCAGGGCCCTACGAGCAGTACTTC
>.|TRBV6-5|TRBJ1-4|.
CASSYGGTNEKLFF
TGTGCCAGCAGTTATGGGGGAACTAATGAAAAACTGTTTTTT
>.|TRBV5-4|TRBJ1-4|.
CASSLSPATNEKLFF
TGTGCCAGCAGCCTGTCGCCTGCAACTAATGAAAAACTGTTTTTT
>.|TRBV5-1|TRBJ2-7|TRBD1
CASSLLQGAYEQYF
TGCGCCAGCAGCTTGTTGCAGGGGGCCTACGAGCAGTACTTC
>.|TRBV6-6|TRBJ2-2|.
CASRIGDTGELFF
TGTGCCAGCAGAATAGGGGACACCGGGGAGCTGTTTTTT
>few|TRBV7-6|TRBJ2-1|.
CASSWTADNEQFF
TGTGCCAGCAGCTGGACGGCTGACAATGAGCAGTTCTTC
>once|TRBV5-4|TRBJ1-1|.
CASSLGGRATPLTNTEAFF
TGTGCCAGCAGCTTGGGTGGCAGGGCTACACCCCTCACGAACACTGAAGCTTTCTTT
>.|TRBV13|TRBJ1-3|.
CASSLGRGNTIYF
TGTGCCAGCAGCTTGGGGAGGGGAAACACCATATATTTT